The rows below give T cell receptor beta chains drawn from one sample of a study of T cell responses to AZD1222 COVID-19 vaccine. TCRdb's copy holds only in-frame clones and misses some; the assay was immunoSEQ multiplex PCR. The sample has more than 75,000 clones; 92% are singletons. The sample was peripheral blood, taken on day 0 of AZD1222 vaccination. The receptor set was obtained from an adult in good health. Both conserved end residues are part of each CDR3. Fields, in order: CDR3 DNA, CDR3 protein, J gene, D gene, clone size, V gene, CDR3 length. D genes are given only for firm matches. Size tells how often a clone was seen (once, few, many) or the class of an expanded clone, and some rows leave it out.

DNA: TGCGCCAGCAGCCTCGCCGGGCCCGACTACGAGCAGTACTTC
CDR3: CASSLAGPDYEQYF
J: TRBJ2-7
D: .
size: .
V: TRBV5-1
length: 14

DNA: TGTGCCAGCAGTTTTAGCAATCAGCCCCAGCATTTT
CDR3: CASSFSNQPQHF
J: TRBJ1-5
D: .
size: .
V: TRBV28
length: 12

DNA: TGCGCCAGCAGCTTGGCTGGGGGTATTTCACCCCTCCACTTT
CDR3: CASSLAGGISPLHF
J: TRBJ1-6
D: .
size: once
V: TRBV5-1
length: 14

DNA: TGTGCCAGTAGTGAGGGGGTAATTTATAGCAATCAGCCCCAGCATTTT
CDR3: CASSEGVIYSNQPQHF
J: TRBJ1-5
D: .
size: .
V: TRBV19
length: 16

DNA: TGTGCCAGCAGCCGGACGGGCGTCCAGTACTTC
CDR3: CASSRTGVQYF
J: TRBJ2-5
D: .
size: .
V: TRBV27
length: 11

DNA: TGTGCCAGCAGCTTAGTGGGCGGAACCTACAATGAGCAGTTCTTC
CDR3: CASSLVGGTYNEQFF
J: TRBJ2-1
D: .
size: .
V: TRBV7-9
length: 15

DNA: TGTGCCAGCAGCACCGGGCCCAGGGAAGCACCGCGGACTGAAGCTTTCTTT
CDR3: CASSTGPREAPRTEAFF
J: TRBJ1-1
D: .
size: .
V: TRBV11-2
length: 17

DNA: TGTGCCAGTAATCCAGGGGCACTTAGCAATCAGCCCCAGCATTTT
CDR3: CASNPGALSNQPQHF
J: TRBJ1-5
D: .
size: .
V: TRBV19
length: 15

DNA: TGTGCCAGTAGTAACCTAGGGGGCCGGGGGACAGATACGCAGTATTTT
CDR3: CASSNLGGRGTDTQYF
J: TRBJ2-3
D: .
size: .
V: TRBV19
length: 16

DNA: TGTGCCAGCAGCTTAGCCCGATCTCGATCCGCCGGGGAGCTGTTTTTT
CDR3: CASSLARSRSAGELFF
J: TRBJ2-2
D: .
size: .
V: TRBV7-2
length: 16

DNA: TGTGCTAGTGGTTGGAGCTACGGGGGCTACTCTGGGGCCAACGTCCTGACTTTC
CDR3: CASGWSYGGYSGANVLTF
J: TRBJ2-6
D: .
size: .
V: TRBV12-5
length: 18

DNA: TGTGCCAGCAGCCCGACTAGCGGGGTAGCCAAAAACATTCAGTACTTC
CDR3: CASSPTSGVAKNIQYF
J: TRBJ2-4
D: TRBD2
size: .
V: TRBV27
length: 16

DNA: TGCGCCAGCAGCTTCTCCGACAATGAGCAGTTCTTC
CDR3: CASSFSDNEQFF
J: TRBJ2-1
D: .
size: .
V: TRBV5-1
length: 12

DNA: TGTGCCAGCAGTTTAGAAGTTGGCGGAAACACCATATATTTT
CDR3: CASSLEVGGNTIYF
J: TRBJ1-3
D: .
size: .
V: TRBV28
length: 14

DNA: TGTGCCAGCAGTGAAGCGCAGGGACTTTACGAGCAGTACTTC
CDR3: CASSEAQGLYEQYF
J: TRBJ2-7
D: .
size: .
V: TRBV6-1
length: 14

DNA: TGTGCCAGCAGCTTAGAGGGCAGGGATCCCTACGAGCAGTACTTC
CDR3: CASSLEGRDPYEQYF
J: TRBJ2-7
D: .
size: .
V: TRBV7-8
length: 15

DNA: TGTGCCAGCAGCTTATTCGGGACAGGGGGCGGAGATACGCAGTATTTT
CDR3: CASSLFGTGGGDTQYF
J: TRBJ2-3
D: TRBD1
size: .
V: TRBV7-2
length: 16